This T cell receptor beta chain emerged from a study of blood T cell repertoires in COVID-19. J lost 8 bases, V lost 3 bases, and 3 bases had no gene match. CDR3 length: 13 residues. From germline, CDR1 is LNHDA and CDR2 SQIVND (reference sequence). Repertoires were generated with immunoSEQ multiplex PCR, while TCRdb's copy carries only in-frame clones and drops some. The data contain roughly 30,000 clones, about 85% of them singletons. Specimen: peripheral blood. The chain is built from TRBV19 and TRBJ2-1, with TRBD2 identical over 8 bases. The sequence was collected from a human donor in a cohort sampled during active COVID-19. CDR3 residues: CASSIGGAYEQFF. Here the CDR3 DNA reads TGTGCCAGTAGTATCGGGGGGGCTTATGAGCAGTTCTTC.